This is a list of T cell receptor beta chains from one sample in a study of blood T cell repertoires in COVID-19. TCRdb's copy holds only in-frame clones and misses some; the assay was immunoSEQ multiplex PCR. The data hold 300,000 or so clones, with approximately 89% observed a single time. The sample consisted of PBMCs or T cells enriched from blood (not recorded which). All receptors come from a woman between 50 and 59 years old who had been exposed to COVID-19. Both conserved end residues are part of each CDR3. The D gene is left open where the match is weak. Clone size is not always given. Where it is, it says once, few, many or a class for expanded clones.

V gene	D gene	clone size	J gene	CDR3 protein	CDR3 DNA
TRBV18	TRBD1	once	TRBJ2-7	CASSPIQGTEQYF	TGTGCCAGCTCACCAATACAGGGGACCGAGCAGTACTTC
TRBV5-1	NA	NA	TRBJ2-7	CASSLVGYEQYF	TGCGCCAGCAGCTTGGTCGGGTACGAGCAGTACTTC
TRBV4-1	TRBD2	NA	TRBJ2-1	CASSQGGGGAGEQFF	TGCGCCAGCAGCCAAGGTGGCGGGGGGGCCGGGGAGCAGTTCTTC
TRBV12-3/TRBV12-4	TRBD1	NA	TRBJ1-2	CASSLTGEYGYTF	TGTGCCAGCAGTCTTACAGGGGAGTATGGCTACACCTTC
TRBV3-1/TRBV3-2	TRBD1	NA	TRBJ2-7	CASSPTQGQGAYEQYF	TGTGCCAGCAGCCCAACCCAGGGACAGGGGGCTTACGAGCAGTACTTC
TRBV11-1	TRBD1	NA	TRBJ2-2	CASSWDTGAKTGELFF	TGTGCCAGCAGCTGGGACACAGGGGCCAAGACCGGGGAGCTGTTTTTT
TRBV6-9	NA	NA	TRBJ2-1	CARGENNEQFF	TGTGCCAGGGGCGAGAACAATGAGCAGTTCTTC
TRBV7-8	NA	NA	TRBJ2-6	CASSFLPGANVLTF	TGTGCCAGCAGCTTCCTCCCTGGGGCCAACGTCCTGACTTTC
TRBV5-8	TRBD1	NA	TRBJ2-7	CASSLAWDRDSYEQYF	TGTGCCAGCAGCTTGGCCTGGGACAGGGATTCCTACGAGCAGTACTTC
TRBV28	NA	NA	TRBJ1-1	CASSLRTNTEAFF	TGTGCCAGCAGTTTGAGAACCAACACTGAAGCTTTCTTT
TRBV10-3	TRBD1	few	TRBJ2-7	CAISGDSSYEQYF	TGTGCCATCAGTGGGGACAGTTCCTACGAGCAGTACTTC
TRBV30	NA	NA	TRBJ1-3	CAWSVRKGGFGNTIYF	TGTGCCTGGAGTGTACGGAAGGGGGGGTTTGGAAACACCATATATTTT
TRBV30	NA	once	TRBJ2-5	CAWSPGASPQETQYF	TGTGCCTGGAGCCCAGGGGCGAGTCCGCAAGAGACCCAGTACTTC
TRBV9	TRBD1	once	TRBJ2-7	CASSRGQPYEQYF	TGTGCCAGCAGCCGGGGACAGCCCTACGAGCAGTACTTC
TRBV7-6	NA	NA	TRBJ2-7	CASSLAPTGSYEQYF	TGTGCCAGCAGCTTAGCTCCGACGGGATCCTACGAGCAGTACTTC
TRBV2	TRBD2	NA	TRBJ2-7	CASRLAGGAYEQYF	TGTGCCAGCAGACTAGCGGGGGGGGCCTACGAGCAGTACTTC
TRBV15	TRBD1	NA	TRBJ1-2	CATSRSKTTGMWTF	TGTGCCACCAGCAGATCCAAAACGACAGGGATGTGGACCTTC
TRBV4-1	NA	NA	TRBJ2-2	CASSQDPRVGGELFF	TGCGCCAGCAGCCAAGACCCCCGGGTTGGCGGGGAGCTGTTTTTT
TRBV10-3	NA	NA	TRBJ1-6	CAITGGENSPLHF	TGTGCCATCACGGGGGGTGAGAATTCACCCCTCCACTTT
TRBV5-1	NA	NA	TRBJ1-2	CASSLEGEGYGYTF	TGCGCCAGCAGCTTGGAGGGGGAAGGCTATGGCTACACCTTC
TRBV7-2	TRBD2	NA	TRBJ2-3	CASSPHPPAGGGKDTQYF	TGTGCCAGCAGCCCTCACCCCCCCGCGGGGGGAGGGAAAGATACGCAGTATTTT
TRBV9	TRBD1	NA	TRBJ2-5	CASSVGQGAPKTQYF	TGTGCCAGCAGCGTAGGACAGGGGGCGCCGAAGACCCAGTACTTC
TRBV6-5	NA	NA	TRBJ2-3	CATLWAPTSTDTQYF	TGTGCCACCCTTTGGGCACCGACGAGCACAGATACGCAGTATTTT
TRBV10-3	TRBD2	NA	TRBJ2-1	CAISESPSGGPHAPLF	TGTGCCATCAGTGAGTCGCCGAGCGGGGGACCCCACGCCCCCCTCTTC
TRBV6-1	NA	NA	TRBJ1-1	CASSERAAGEAFF	TGTGCCAGCAGTGAAAGAGCAGCAGGGGAAGCTTTCTTT
TRBV28	TRBD1	NA	TRBJ1-4	CASSVQGANEKLFF	TGTGCCAGCAGTGTACAGGGGGCGAATGAAAAACTGTTTTTT
TRBV7-9	TRBD2	NA	TRBJ2-1	CASSLTLAGGNEQFF	TGTGCCAGCAGCTTAACACTAGCGGGGGGGAATGAGCAGTTCTTC
TRBV10-3	NA	NA	TRBJ2-2	CAISFDSVGTGELFF	TGTGCCATCAGTTTTGACAGCGTGGGGACCGGGGAGCTGTTTTTT
TRBV5-4	TRBD1	once	TRBJ1-6	CASRIGQGDSPLHF	TGTGCCAGCAGAATCGGACAGGGGGATTCACCCCTCCACTTT
TRBV18	NA	NA	TRBJ2-2	CASSPQGLNTGELFF	TGTGCCAGCTCACCACAGGGGCTAAACACCGGGGAGCTGTTTTTT
TRBV30	NA	NA	TRBJ1-2	CAWTPGSGYGYTF	TGTGCCTGGACCCCGGGATCGGGCTATGGCTACACCTTC
TRBV27	TRBD2	NA	TRBJ2-7	CASSLGSGETYEQYF	TGTGCCAGCAGTTTAGGTAGCGGGGAGACCTACGAGCAGTACTTC
TRBV5-1	NA	NA	TRBJ1-2	CASSLGGEGGYTF	TGCGCCAGCAGCTTGGGGGGAGAAGGGGGCTACACCTTC